This TCR beta chain was retrieved from a study of cytomegalovirus exposure and HLA in healthy donors. As concerns this clone: As yet, its antigen is unknown.

General study findings and limits: Earlier analysis looked at TCR beta V segments, and most were productive about 87% or about 30% of the time. Later genetic work tied a missense DCLRE1C variant to beta-chain V and J trimming.

The CDR3 runs 17 residues. The J segment lost 5 bases and the V segment lost 5 bases, leaving 15 bases of the junction unmatched. Per germline, CDR1 SGHTA and CDR2 FQGNSA. Primers: 60 Vbeta forward and 13 Jbeta reverse. Assay: immunoSEQ multiplex PCR; the TCRdb copy retains only in-frame clones and omits some. In the table there are 95,000 to 100,000 clones, 60% to 80% of which are singletons. The sequence derives from a female donor in good health and CMV-seronegative. The sequenced material came from PBMCs. V and J are TRBV7-2 and TRBJ2-1, with 7 bases matching TRBD2. The CDR3 nucleotides read TGTGCCAGCAGCCTCGTCGGGGGAGCGGGATACAACAATGAGCAGTTCTTC. Amino acid sequence: CASSLVGGAGYNNEQFF.